These 22 T cell receptor beta chains came from one sample sequenced in a study of T cells after yellow fever vaccination. TCRdb re-called the 5' RACE reads with MiXCR, one entry per CDR3 protein. The sample contains 500,000 to 650,000 distinct CDR3 sequences, about a sixth of which appear only once. Sequencing was performed on PBMCs, taken 5 to 6 days after the first yellow fever vaccination. These receptors were collected from a man aged 18 to 30 who received the YFV17D yellow fever vaccine.

The CDR3 DNA sequence: TGCAGCGCTACAGCTGGAGGTGAAGCTTTCTTT. The encoded protein is CSATAGGEAFF. The chain is built from TRBV29-1 and TRBJ1-1; D call uncertain. The CDR3 extends over 11 amino acids. CDR1 is SQVTM and CDR2 is ANQGSEA in the germline V gene. With 7 bases removed from V and 7 bases from J, the gap between germline ends came to 13 bases.

V gene TRBV7-8 combines with J gene TRBJ2-1; weak D call: TRBD1 (6 bases). This CDR3 spans 14 amino acids. CDR1 SGHVS and CDR2 FQNEAQ come from the germline V gene. Trimming shortened V by 3 bases and J by 8 bases, and 14 bases separated the two germline ends. The CDR3 DNA is TGTGCCAGCAGCTTTCCAGGGGAGCACGATGAGCAGTTCTTC. It yields the protein CASSFPGEHDEQFF.

The chain combines TRBV20-1 with TRBJ2-2, with 14 nucleotides matching TRBD2. Germline V gene lookup returns CDR1 DFQATT and CDR2 SNEGSKA (reference sequence). This CDR3 has 15 residues. J was trimmed by 9 bases and V by 3 bases; bases with no gene match: 6. This CDR3 is CSASPTSGGARELFF. In DNA form, the CDR3 reads TGCAGTGCTAGCCCGACTAGCGGGGGGGCCCGGGAGCTGTTTTTT.

The gene calls are TRBV4-2 and TRBJ1-2, with 7 bases fitting TRBD1. V shed 4 bases and J 3 bases; nucleotides not matched to a gene: 5. This CDR3 comprises 14 residues. Germline V gene data show CDR1 as LGHNA and CDR2 as YNFKEQ. The CDR3: CASSRAGTDYGYTF. As DNA, the CDR3 is TGTGCCAGCAGCCGGGCCGGGACAGACTATGGCTACACCTTC.

The table lists this clonotype with a few counts. The V and J genes are TRBV5-1 and TRBJ2-3, with D possibly being TRBD1 (6 bases). The V gene lost 5 bases and the J gene lost 3 bases, with 19 bases spanning the gap. This CDR3 contains 16 residues. From germline, CDR1 is SGHRS and CDR2 YFSETQ. The CDR3 DNA sequence: TGCGCCAGCAGGCGAGGTACAGGGTCCCTTACAGATACGCAGTATTTT. Amino acid sequence: CASRRGTGSLTDTQYF. Complete variable domain (other parts from reference TRBV5-1 and TRBJ2-3): KAGVTQTPRYLIKTRGQQVTLSCSPISGHRSVSWYQQTPGQGLQFLFEYFSETQRNKGNFPGRFSGRQFSNSRSEMNVSTLELGDSALYLCASRRGTGSLTDTQYFGPGTRLTVL.

The chain joins TRBV24-1 to TRBJ1-1, with 7 nucleotides matching TRBD1. Germline loops: CDR1 KGHDR, CDR2 SFDVKD. The CDR3 has 18 residues. V was clipped by 7 bases and J by 0 bases; unmatched bases: 16. CDR3: CATRGRRGRCTMNTEAFF. CDR3 nucleotide sequence: TGTGCCACCAGAGGCCGGAGGGGGCGATGTACCATGAACACTGAAGCTTTCTTT.

The chain joins TRBV10-3 to TRBJ2-1; 13 bases line up with TRBD2. The CDR3 covers 15 residues. Germline trimming cut 7 bases from V and 6 bases from J; bases unmatched to any gene: 6. Looked up from germline, CDR1 is ENHRY and CDR2 is SYGVKD. The CDR3 DNA sequence: TGTGCCATCACCATTACTAGCGGGGGGGCCAATGAGCAGTTCTTC. Protein product: CAITITSGGANEQFF.

This clonotype was observed many times. The rearrangement joins TRBV5-5 to TRBJ2-4, with D maybe TRBD1 (5 bases). This CDR3 contains 14 residues. With 1 base removed from V and 6 bases from J, the gap between germline ends came to 11 bases. Germline V lookup: CDR1 SGHKS, CDR2 YYEKEE (reference sequence). CDR3 in DNA: TGTGCCAGCAGCTTGCTACAGGCAGTAAACATTCAGTACTTC. Translating gives CASSLLQAVNIQYF.

This clonotype has just a few counts. The chain is built from TRBV12-3 or TRBV12-4 and TRBJ2-2; no reliable D call. V was cut by 1 base and J by 0 bases, with 6 bases left in between. The CDR3 sequence is 15 residues long. CDR3 in amino acids: CASSLVLPNTGELFF. As DNA, the CDR3 is TGTGCCAGCAGTTTAGTTCTTCCGAACACCGGGGAGCTGTTTTTT.

In this sample, this clonotype turned up a few times. The chain employs TRBV9 and TRBJ1-2; 7 bases fit TRBD1. Trimming removed 5 bases from V and 7 bases from J; junction bases left unmatched: 11. This CDR3 region has 14 residues. Looked up from germline, CDR1 is SGDLS and CDR2 is YYNGEE. CDR3 sequence: CASRDGTDASGYTF. The CDR3 DNA is TGTGCCAGCAGGGACGGGACAGATGCTTCTGGCTACACCTTC.

This clonotype was seen more than once but under ten times. The rearrangement uses TRBV30 and TRBJ2-1, with unresolved D. Germline CDR1 and CDR2: GTSNPN and SVGIG (reference sequence). This CDR3 region has 14 residues. Trimming removed 2 bases at V and 0 bases at J, with 8 bases between. CDR3 bases: TGTGCCTGGAGTATGGGAAGCTCCTACAATGAGCAGTTCTTC. It yields the protein CAWSMGSSYNEQFF.

This sequence joins TRBV5-6 and TRBJ1-2; D unresolved. V dropped 1 base and J dropped 0 bases, with 10 bases sitting between them. The CDR3 runs to 15 residues. CDR1 is SGHDT and CDR2 is YYEEEE in the germline V gene. The CDR3 DNA reads TGTGCCAGCAGCTTGAGGGCAGCAGCTAACTATGGCTACACCTTC. Its protein product is CASSLRAAANYGYTF. Looking up the rest from reference TRBV5-6 and TRBJ1-2 gives the full variable domain: DAGVTQSPTHLIKTRGQQVTLRCSPKSGHDTVSWYQQALGQGPQFIFQYYEEEERQRGNFPDRFSGHQFPNYSSELNVNALLLGDSALYLCASSLRAAANYGYTFGSGTRLTVV.

There are a few counts of this clonotype. The rearrangement uses TRBV7-3 and TRBJ1-1; the match to TRBD1 covers 7 bases. Germline CDR1 and CDR2: SGHTA and FQGTGA. The junction had 7 bases not matched to a gene; V was cut back by 6 bases and J by 0 bases. This CDR3 has 15 residues. CDR3 amino acids: CASRNPGQMNTEAFF. The CDR3 DNA follows: TGTGCCAGCAGGAACCCGGGACAGATGAACACTGAAGCTTTCTTT.

The genes are TRBV29-1 and TRBJ2-5; tentative D call: TRBD1 (7 bases). The CDR3 contains 12 residues. Trimming cost V 3 bases and J 4 bases, with 9 bases left between them. Germline lookup yields CDR1 SQVTM and CDR2 ANQGSEA. CDR3 DNA sequence: TGCAGCGTTGACAGGGGGGCAGAGACCCAGTACTTC. Its translation: CSVDRGAETQYF.

In its sample, this clonotype was seen once. The chain employs TRBV4-3 and TRBJ2-1, with D perhaps TRBD2 (5 bases). This CDR3 contains 13 residues. CDR1 is LGHNA, CDR2 YSLEER, per germline. V was cut by 2 bases and J by 12 bases, with 14 bases left in between. In DNA, the CDR3 is TGCGCCAGCAGCCAAAGCCCCATGGCGGGGCAGTTCTTC. Protein: CASSQSPMAGQFF.

This clonotype was picked up a small number of times. The chain recombines TRBV27 with TRBJ2-7; D gene ambiguous. This CDR3 has 15 residues. Germline assignment: CDR1 MNHEY and CDR2 SMNVEV (reference sequence). Trimming removed 7 bases from V and 1 base from J, with 17 bases in between. The CDR3 DNA reads TGTGCCAGCACCCCTTCGGGCAGTCCTTCCTACGAGCAGTACTTC. Protein: CASTPSGSPSYEQYF.

There are many counts of this clonotype. The chain employs TRBV6-6 and TRBJ2-3, with no clear D. CDR3 length: 12 residues. V lost 4 bases to trimming and J lost 4 bases, with 6 bases between them. Germline V lookup: CDR1 MNHNY, CDR2 SVGAGI (reference sequence). The CDR3 nucleotides read TGTGCCAGCAGTTTCGTCCCAGATACGCAGTATTTT. Encoded protein: CASSFVPDTQYF.

This clonotype was counted ten times or more. The chain joins TRBV7-2 to TRBJ2-5; maybe TRBD2 (6 bases). This CDR3 comprises 12 residues. V lost 2 bases and J 5 bases, leaving 6 bases between the germline ends. Germline V gene data show CDR1 as SGHTA and CDR2 as FQGNSA. The DNA of the CDR3 is TGTGCCAGCAGCTTACGGGGGGAGACCCAGTACTTC. It encodes CASSLRGETQYF.

The chain uses TRBV7-2 and TRBJ2-1; 10 nucleotides agree with TRBD2. CDR1 is SGHTA, CDR2 FQGNSA, per germline. The V gene end was trimmed by 1 base and the J gene end by 10 bases; junction bases not matched to a gene: 13. The CDR3 extends over 17 amino acids. For the CDR3, the DNA is TGTGCCAGCAGCTTAGTCCCTAGCGGGGGCCTCCGCTCGGAGCAGTTCTTC. Its protein product is CASSLVPSGGLRSEQFF.

This clonotype has only a few counts. This chain links TRBV27 with TRBJ1-1, with no clear D. V lost 6 bases to trimming and J lost 0 bases, with 14 bases between them. This CDR3 contains 15 residues. The V gene's germline CDR1 is MNHEY and CDR2 SMNVEV (reference sequence). Here the CDR3 DNA reads TGTGCCAGCAGCCGAAGGGCGAACATGAACACTGAAGCTTTCTTT. Translating it yields CASSRRANMNTEAFF.

Comments on this clonotype: The junction and the germline gene differ at one end; a read error may be behind it. The V gene is TRBV7-7, the J gene TRBJ1-5; D is unclear. The CDR3 has 15 amino acids. CDR1 SSHAT and CDR2 FNYEAQ come from the germline V gene (reference sequence). CDR3 amino acids: CASSLEGSNNQPQHF. Written as DNA, the CDR3 is TGTGCTAGCAGCTTAGAAGGCAGCAACAATCAGCCCCAGCATTTT.

This chain connects TRBV5-5 to TRBJ1-2; D might be TRBD1 (5 bases). Trimming removed 1 base from V and 7 bases from J, with 17 bases in between. There are 15 residues in the CDR3. CDR1 is SGHKS, CDR2 YYEKEE, per germline (reference sequence). CDR3 residues: CASSLWGSPSSGYTF. DNA of the CDR3: TGTGCCAGCAGCTTGTGGGGCTCCCCTAGTAGTGGCTACACCTTC. The complete variable domain, with remaining parts taken from reference TRBV5-5 and TRBJ1-2, reads DAGVTQSPTHLIKTRGQQVTLRCSPISGHKSVSWYQQVLGQGPQFIFQYYEKEERGRGNFPDRFSARQFPNYSSELNVNALLLGDSALYLCASSLWGSPSSGYTFGSGTRLTVV.